This T cell receptor beta chain was captured in a study of T cell responses to AZD1222 COVID-19 vaccine. Profiling relied on immunoSEQ multiplex PCR, and the TCRdb table lists in-frame clones only, not all of them. The sample has more than 70,000 clones, about 91% seen once. The CDR3 loop spans 16 amino acids. Study results and caveats: Donors in the cohort were predominantly white British and more often female, and clonal diversity was possibly underestimated. The reported proportion of spike-specific TCRs targeting unmutated variant regions was nearly half.

As concerns this clone: Its antigen is not identified.

The specimen comprised peripheral blood, sampled 28 days after the second AZD1222 dose. The TCR was taken from an adult who received the AZD1222 COVID-19 vaccine. This chain connects TRBV21-1 to TRBJ1-1. TRBV21-1 is designated a pseudogene. CDR3 bases: TGTGCCAGCAGCAAAAAGATAGGGAAGGTCGACACTGAAGCTTTCTTT. This sequence encodes CASSKKIGKVDTEAFF.